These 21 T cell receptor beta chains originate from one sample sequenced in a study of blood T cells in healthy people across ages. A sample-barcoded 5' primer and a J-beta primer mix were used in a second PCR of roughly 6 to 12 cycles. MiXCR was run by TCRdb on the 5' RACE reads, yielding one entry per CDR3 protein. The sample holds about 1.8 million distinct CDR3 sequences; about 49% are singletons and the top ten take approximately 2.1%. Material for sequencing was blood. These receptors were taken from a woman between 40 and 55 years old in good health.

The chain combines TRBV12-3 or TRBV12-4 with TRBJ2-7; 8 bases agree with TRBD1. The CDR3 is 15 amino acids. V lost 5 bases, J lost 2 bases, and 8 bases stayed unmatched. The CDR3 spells CASSPKGQGTYEQYF. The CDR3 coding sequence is TGTGCCAGCAGTCCTAAAGGACAGGGAACCTACGAGCAGTACTTC.

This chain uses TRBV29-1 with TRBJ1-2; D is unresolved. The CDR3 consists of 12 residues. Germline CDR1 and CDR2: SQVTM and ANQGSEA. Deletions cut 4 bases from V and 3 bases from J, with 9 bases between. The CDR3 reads CSVVDGYYGYTF. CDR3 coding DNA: TGCAGCGTTGTGGACGGATACTATGGCTACACCTTC.

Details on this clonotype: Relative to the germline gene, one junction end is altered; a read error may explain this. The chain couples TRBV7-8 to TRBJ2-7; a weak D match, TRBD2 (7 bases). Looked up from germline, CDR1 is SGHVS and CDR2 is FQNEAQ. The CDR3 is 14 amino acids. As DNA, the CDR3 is TGTGCCAGCAGCTTAGCGCACAGGGACTACGGGCAGTACTTC. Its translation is CASSLAHRDYGQYF.

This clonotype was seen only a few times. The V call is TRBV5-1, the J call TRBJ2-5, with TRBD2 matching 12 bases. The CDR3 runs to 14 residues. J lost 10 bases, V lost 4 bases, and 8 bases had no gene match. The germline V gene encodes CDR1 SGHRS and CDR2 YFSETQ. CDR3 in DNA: TGCGCCAGCAGCGGCGGACTAGCGGGGTCTCGCCAGTACTTC. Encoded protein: CASSGGLAGSRQYF.

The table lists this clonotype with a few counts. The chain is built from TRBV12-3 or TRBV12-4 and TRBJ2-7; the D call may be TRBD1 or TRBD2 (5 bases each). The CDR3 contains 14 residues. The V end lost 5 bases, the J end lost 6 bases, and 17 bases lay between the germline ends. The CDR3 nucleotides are TGTGCCAGCAGTATAACGGGGCGAACAGGCGAGCAGTACTTC. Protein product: CASSITGRTGEQYF.

CDR3 bases: TGCAGTGCCAAACAGGGTGACCAAGAGACCCAGTACTTC. It yields the protein CSAKQGDQETQYF. The V call is TRBV20-1, the J call TRBJ2-5; tentative D call: TRBD1 (6 bases). This CDR3 has 13 amino acids. Germline V lookup: CDR1 DFQATT, CDR2 SNEGSKA (reference sequence). Trimming pared 6 bases from V and 0 bases from J, leaving 11 bases between.

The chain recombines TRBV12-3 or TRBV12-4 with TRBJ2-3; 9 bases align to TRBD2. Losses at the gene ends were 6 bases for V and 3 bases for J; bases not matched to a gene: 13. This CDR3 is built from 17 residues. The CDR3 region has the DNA TGTGCCAGCAGCTCCGGGGCTAGCGGGAAAAGAACAGATACGCAGTATTTT. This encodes CASSSGASGKRTDTQYF.

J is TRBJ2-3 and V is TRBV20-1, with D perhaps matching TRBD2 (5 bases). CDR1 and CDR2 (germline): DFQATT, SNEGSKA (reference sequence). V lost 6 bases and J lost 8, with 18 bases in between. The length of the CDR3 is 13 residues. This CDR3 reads CSARSRSGGTQYF. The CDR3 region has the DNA TGCAGTGCCCGTTCGAGGAGCGGTGGTACGCAGTATTTT.

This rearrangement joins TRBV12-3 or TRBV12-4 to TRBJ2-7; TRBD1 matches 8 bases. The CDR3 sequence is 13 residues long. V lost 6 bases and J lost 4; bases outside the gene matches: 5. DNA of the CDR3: TGTGCCAGCAGACGGACAGGGAATTACGAGCAGTACTTC. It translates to CASRRTGNYEQYF.

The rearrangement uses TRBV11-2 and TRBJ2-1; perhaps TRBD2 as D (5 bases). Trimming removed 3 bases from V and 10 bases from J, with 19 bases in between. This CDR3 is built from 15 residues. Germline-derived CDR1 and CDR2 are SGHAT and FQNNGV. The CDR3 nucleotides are TGTGCCAGCAGCTTGAGTATGTCGCCCTGGAGGGAGCAGTTCTTC. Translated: CASSLSMSPWREQFF.

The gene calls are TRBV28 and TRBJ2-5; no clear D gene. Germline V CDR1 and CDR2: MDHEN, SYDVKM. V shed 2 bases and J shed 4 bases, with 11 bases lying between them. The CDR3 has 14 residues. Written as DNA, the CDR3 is TGTGCCAGCAGTTTAGCGGTGACGGGAGAGACCCAGTACTTC. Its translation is CASSLAVTGETQYF.

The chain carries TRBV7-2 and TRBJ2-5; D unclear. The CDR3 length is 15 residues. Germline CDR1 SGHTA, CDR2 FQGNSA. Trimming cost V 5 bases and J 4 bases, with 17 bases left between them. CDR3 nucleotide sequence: TGTGCCAGCAGCCCCTCAATCGCGTTGGGAGAGACCCAGTACTTC. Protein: CASSPSIALGETQYF.

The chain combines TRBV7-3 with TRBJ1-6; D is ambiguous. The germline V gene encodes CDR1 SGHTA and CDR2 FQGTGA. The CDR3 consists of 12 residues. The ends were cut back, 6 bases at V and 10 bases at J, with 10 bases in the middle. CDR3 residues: CASRTEFSPLHF. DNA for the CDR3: TGTGCCAGCAGAACCGAGTTCTCACCCCTCCACTTT.

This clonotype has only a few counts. The CDR3 here is CASSFQQGHEQYF. CDR3 nucleotides: TGTGCCAGCAGCTTCCAACAGGGGCACGAGCAGTACTTC. V and J are TRBV7-2 and TRBJ2-7; 7 bases agree with TRBD1. This CDR3 has 13 residues. V trimming: 3 bases; J trimming: 5 bases; junction bases outside the gene matches: 4. Germline assignment: CDR1 SGHTA and CDR2 FQGNSA.

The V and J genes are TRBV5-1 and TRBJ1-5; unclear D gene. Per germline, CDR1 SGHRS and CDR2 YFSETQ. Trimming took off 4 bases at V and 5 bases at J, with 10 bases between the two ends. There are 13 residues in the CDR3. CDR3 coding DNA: TGCGCCAGCAGCCCCGAGGTTGATCAGCCCCAGCATTTT. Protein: CASSPEVDQPQHF.

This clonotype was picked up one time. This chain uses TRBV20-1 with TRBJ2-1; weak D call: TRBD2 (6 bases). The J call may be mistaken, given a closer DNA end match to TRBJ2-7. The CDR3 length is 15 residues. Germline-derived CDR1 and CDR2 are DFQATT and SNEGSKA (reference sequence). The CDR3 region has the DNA TGCAGTGCTAGAGATAGCGGACCCAACCACAATGAGCAGTACTTC. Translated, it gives CSARDSGPNHNEQYF.

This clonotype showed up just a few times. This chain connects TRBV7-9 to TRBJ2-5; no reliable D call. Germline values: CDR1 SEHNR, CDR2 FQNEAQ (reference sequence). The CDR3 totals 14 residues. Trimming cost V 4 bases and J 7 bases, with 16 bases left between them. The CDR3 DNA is TGTGCCAGCAGCTCCACGGCCCTTTGGGGGACCCAGTACTTC. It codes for CASSSTALWGTQYF.

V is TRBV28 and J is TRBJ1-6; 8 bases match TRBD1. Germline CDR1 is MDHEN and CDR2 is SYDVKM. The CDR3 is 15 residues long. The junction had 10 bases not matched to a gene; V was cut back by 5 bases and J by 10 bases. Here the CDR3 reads CASSGTGFGWSPLHF. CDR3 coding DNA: TGTGCCAGCAGTGGGACAGGATTTGGGTGGTCACCCCTCCACTTT.

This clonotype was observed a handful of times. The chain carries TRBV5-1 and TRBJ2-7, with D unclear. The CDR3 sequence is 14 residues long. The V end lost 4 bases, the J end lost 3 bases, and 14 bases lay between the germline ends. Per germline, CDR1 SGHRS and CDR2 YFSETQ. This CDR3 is CASSGGEVGYEQYF. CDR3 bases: TGCGCCAGCAGCGGTGGAGAAGTTGGCTACGAGCAGTACTTC.

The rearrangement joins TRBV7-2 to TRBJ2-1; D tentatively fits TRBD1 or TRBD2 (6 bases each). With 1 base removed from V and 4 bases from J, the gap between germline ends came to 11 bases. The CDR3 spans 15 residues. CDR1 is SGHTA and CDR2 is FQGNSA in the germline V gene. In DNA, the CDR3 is TGTGCCAGCAGCTTAGTAAGGGGGGAATACAATGAGCAGTTCTTC. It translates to CASSLVRGEYNEQFF.

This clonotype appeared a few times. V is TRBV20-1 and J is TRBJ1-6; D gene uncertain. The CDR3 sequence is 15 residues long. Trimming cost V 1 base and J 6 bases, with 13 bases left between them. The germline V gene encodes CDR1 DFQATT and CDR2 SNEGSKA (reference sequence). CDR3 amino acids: CSARAARGSNSPLHF. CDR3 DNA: TGCAGTGCTAGAGCTGCACGTGGGAGTAATTCACCCCTCCACTTT.